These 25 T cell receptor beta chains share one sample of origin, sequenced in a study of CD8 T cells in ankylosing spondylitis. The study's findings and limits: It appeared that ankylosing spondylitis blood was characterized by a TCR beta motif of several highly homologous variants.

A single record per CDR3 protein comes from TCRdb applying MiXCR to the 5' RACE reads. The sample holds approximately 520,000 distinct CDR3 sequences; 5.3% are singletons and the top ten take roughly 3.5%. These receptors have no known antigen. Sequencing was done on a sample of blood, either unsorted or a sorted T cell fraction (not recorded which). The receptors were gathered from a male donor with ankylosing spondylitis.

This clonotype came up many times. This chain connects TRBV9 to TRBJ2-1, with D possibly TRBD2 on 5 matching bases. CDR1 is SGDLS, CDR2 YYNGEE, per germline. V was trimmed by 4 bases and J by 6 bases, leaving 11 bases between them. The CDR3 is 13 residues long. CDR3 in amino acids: CASSFRTGNEQFF. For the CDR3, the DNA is TGTGCCAGCAGCTTTCGGACTGGCAATGAGCAGTTCTTC.

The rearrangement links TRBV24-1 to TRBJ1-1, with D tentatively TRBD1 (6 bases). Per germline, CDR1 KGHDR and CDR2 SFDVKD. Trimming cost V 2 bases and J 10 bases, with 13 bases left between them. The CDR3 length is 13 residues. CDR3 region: CATSDSSQGGAFF. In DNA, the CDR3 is TGTGCCACCAGTGATTCCTCACAGGGAGGAGCTTTCTTT.

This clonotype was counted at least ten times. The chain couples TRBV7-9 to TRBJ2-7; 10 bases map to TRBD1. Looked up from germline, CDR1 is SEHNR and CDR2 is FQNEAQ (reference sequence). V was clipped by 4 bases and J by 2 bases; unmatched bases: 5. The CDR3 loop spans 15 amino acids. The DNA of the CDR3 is TGTGCCAGCAGCTCCCCCGGGACAGGGGCCTACGAGCAGTACTTC. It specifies CASSSPGTGAYEQYF.

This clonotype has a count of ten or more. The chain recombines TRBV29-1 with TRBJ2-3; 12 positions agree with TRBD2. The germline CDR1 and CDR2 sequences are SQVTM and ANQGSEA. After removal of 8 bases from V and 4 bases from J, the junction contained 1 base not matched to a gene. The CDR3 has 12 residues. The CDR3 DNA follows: TGCAGCTCTAGCGGGGGGGCAGATACGCAGTATTTT. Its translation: CSSSGGADTQYF.

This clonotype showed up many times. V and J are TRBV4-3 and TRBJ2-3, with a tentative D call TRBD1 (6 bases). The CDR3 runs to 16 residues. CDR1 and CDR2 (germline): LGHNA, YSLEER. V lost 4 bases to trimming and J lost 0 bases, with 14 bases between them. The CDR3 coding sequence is TGCGCCAGCAGCCCTAATCAAAGGGGGAGCACAGATACGCAGTATTTT. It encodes CASSPNQRGSTDTQYF.

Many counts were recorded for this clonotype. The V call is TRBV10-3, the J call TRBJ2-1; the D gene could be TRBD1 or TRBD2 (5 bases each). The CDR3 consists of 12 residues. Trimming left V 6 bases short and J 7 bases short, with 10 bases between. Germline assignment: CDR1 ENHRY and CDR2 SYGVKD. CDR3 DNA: TGTGCCATCAGAGATTGGGGGAATGAGCAGTTCTTC. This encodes CAIRDWGNEQFF.

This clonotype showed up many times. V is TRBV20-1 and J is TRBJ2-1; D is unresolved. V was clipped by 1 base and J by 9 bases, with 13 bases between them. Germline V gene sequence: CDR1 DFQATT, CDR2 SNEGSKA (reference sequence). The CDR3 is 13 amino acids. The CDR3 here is CSARGRRSGEQFF. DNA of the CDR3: TGCAGTGCTAGAGGTCGACGGTCGGGTGAGCAGTTCTTC.

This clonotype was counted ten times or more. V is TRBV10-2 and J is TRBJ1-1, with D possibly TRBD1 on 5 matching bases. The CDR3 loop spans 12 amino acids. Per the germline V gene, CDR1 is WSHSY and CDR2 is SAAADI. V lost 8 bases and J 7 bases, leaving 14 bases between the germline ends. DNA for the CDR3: TGCGCCAGCTTAAGGCAGGGAGATGAAGCTTTCTTT. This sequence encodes CASLRQGDEAFF.

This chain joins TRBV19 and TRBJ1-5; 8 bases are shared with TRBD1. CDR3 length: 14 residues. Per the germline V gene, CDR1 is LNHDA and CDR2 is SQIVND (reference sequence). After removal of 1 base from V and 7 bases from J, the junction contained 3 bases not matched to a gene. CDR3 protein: CASSIATGGQPQHF. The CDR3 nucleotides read TGTGCCAGTAGTATAGCAACAGGGGGGCAGCCCCAGCATTTT.

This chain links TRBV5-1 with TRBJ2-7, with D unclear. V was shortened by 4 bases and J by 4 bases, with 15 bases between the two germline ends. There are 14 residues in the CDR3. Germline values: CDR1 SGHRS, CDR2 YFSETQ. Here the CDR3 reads CASSRATPLYEQYF. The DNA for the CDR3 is TGCGCCAGCAGCCGTGCCACCCCATTGTACGAGCAGTACTTC.

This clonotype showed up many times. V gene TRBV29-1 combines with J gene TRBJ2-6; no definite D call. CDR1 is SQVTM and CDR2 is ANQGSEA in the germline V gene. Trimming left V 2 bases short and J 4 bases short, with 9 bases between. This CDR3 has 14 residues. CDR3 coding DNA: TGCAGCGTTGAACGCGTATCCGGGGCCAACGTCCTGACTTTC. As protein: CSVERVSGANVLTF.

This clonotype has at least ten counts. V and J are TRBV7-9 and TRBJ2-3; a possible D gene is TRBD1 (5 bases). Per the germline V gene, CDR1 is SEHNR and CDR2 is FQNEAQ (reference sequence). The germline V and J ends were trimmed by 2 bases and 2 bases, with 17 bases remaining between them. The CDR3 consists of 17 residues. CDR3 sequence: CASSLSHGALSTDTQYF. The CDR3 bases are TGTGCCAGCAGCTTATCACATGGGGCCCTATCCACAGATACGCAGTATTTT. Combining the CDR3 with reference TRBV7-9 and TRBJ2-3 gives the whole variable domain DTGVSQNPRHKITKRGQNVTFRCDPISEHNRLYWYRQTLGQGPEFLTYFQNEAQLEKSRLLSDRFSAERPKGSFSTLEIQRTEQGDSAMYLCASSLSHGALSTDTQYFGPGTRLTVL.

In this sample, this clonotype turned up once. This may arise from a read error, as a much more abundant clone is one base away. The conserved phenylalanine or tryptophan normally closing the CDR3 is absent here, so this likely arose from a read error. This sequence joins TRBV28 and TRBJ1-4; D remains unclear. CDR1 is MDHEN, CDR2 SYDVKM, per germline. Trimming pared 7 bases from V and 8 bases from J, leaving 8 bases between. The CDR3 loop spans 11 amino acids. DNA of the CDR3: TGTGCCAGCATCGACGGGGAAAAACTGTTTATT. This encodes CASIDGEKLFI.

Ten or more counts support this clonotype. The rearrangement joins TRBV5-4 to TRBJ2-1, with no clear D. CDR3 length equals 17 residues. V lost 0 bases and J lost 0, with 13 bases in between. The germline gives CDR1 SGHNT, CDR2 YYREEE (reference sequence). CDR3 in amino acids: CASSLAPSRSSYNEQFF. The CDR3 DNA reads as TGTGCCAGCAGCTTGGCACCATCCCGGAGCTCCTACAATGAGCAGTTCTTC.

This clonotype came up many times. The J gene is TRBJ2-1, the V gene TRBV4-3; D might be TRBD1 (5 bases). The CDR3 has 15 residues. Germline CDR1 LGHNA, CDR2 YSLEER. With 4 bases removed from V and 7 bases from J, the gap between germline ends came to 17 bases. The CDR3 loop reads CASSPGQGLLNEQFF. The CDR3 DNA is TGCGCCAGCAGCCCTGGGCAGGGCCTCCTGAATGAGCAGTTCTTC.

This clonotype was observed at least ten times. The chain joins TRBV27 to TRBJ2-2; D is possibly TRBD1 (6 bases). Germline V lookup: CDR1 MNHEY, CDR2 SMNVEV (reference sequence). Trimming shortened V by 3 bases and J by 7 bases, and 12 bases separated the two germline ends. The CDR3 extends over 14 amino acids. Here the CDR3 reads CASSFRGWNGELFF. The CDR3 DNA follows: TGTGCCAGCAGTTTCAGGGGATGGAACGGGGAGCTGTTTTTT.

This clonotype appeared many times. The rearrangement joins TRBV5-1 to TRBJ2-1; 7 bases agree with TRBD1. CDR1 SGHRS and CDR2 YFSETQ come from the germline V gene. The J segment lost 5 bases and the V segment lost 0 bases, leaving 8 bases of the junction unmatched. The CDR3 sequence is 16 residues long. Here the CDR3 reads CASSLVGRGLDNEQFF. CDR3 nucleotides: TGCGCCAGCAGCTTGGTTGGTAGGGGGCTCGACAATGAGCAGTTCTTC.

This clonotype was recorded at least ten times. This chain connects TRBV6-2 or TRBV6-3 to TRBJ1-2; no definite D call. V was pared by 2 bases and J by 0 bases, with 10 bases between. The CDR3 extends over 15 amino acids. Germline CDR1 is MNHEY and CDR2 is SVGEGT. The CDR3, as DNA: TGTGCCAGCAGTTACCAGCGGGCAGCTAACTATGGCTACACCTTC. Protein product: CASSYQRAANYGYTF.

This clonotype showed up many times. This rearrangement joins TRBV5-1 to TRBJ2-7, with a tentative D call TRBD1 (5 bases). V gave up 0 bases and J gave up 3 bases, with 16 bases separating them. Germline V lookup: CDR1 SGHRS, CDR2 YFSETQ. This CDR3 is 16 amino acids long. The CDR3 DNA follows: TGCGCCAGCAGCTTGGGCGCAGGCAGGGAAGTCTACGAGCAGTACTTC. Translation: CASSLGAGREVYEQYF.

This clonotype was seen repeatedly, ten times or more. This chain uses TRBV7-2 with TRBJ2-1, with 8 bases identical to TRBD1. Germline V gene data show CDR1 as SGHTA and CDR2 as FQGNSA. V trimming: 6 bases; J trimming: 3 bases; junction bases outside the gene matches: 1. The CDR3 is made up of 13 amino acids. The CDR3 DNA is TGTGCCAGCAGGGACAGGGACTACAATGAGCAGTTCTTC. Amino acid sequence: CASRDRDYNEQFF.

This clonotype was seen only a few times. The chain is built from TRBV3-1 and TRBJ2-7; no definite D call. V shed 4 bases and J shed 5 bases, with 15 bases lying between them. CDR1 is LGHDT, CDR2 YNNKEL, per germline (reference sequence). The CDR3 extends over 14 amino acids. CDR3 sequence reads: CASSPGTLNHEQYF. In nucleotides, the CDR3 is TGTGCCAGCAGCCCTGGCACTTTAAACCACGAGCAGTACTTC.

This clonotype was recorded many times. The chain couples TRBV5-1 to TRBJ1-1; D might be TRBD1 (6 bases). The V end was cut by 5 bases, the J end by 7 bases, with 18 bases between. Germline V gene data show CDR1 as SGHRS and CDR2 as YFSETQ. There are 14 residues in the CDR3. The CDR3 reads CASSTDSPRGEAFF. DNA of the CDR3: TGCGCCAGCAGTACGGACAGCCCCAGGGGTGAAGCTTTCTTT.

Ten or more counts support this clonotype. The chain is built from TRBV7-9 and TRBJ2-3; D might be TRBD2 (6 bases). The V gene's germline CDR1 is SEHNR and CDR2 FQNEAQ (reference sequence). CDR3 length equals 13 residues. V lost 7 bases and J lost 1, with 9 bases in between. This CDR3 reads CASIPSGTDTQYF. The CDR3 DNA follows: TGTGCCAGCATACCTAGCGGCACAGATACGCAGTATTTT.

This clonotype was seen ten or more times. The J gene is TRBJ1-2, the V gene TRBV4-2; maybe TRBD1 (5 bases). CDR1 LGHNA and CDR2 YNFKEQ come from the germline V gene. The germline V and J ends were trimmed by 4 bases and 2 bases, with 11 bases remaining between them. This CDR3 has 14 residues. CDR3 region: CASSPEEGNYGYTF. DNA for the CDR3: TGTGCCAGCAGCCCTGAGGAGGGGAACTATGGCTACACCTTC.

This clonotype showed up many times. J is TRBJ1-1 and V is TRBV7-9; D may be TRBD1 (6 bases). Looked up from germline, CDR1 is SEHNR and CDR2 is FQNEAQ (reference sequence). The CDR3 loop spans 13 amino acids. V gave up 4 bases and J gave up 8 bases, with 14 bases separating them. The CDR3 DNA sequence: TGTGCCAGCAGCTCCGAGAGGGGGGGGGAAGCTTTCTTT. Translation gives CASSSERGGEAFF.